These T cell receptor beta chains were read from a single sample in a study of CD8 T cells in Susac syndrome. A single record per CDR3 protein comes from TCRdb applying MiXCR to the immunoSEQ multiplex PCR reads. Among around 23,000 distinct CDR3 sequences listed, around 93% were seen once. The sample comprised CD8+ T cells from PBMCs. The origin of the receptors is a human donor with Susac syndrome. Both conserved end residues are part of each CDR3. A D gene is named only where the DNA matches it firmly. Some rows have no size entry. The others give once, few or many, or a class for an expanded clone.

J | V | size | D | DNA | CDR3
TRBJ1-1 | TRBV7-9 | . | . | TGTGCCAGCAGCTATCTAGAAAACACTGAAGCTTTCTTT | CASSYLENTEAFF
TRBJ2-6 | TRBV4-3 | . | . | TGCGCCAGCAGCCATAGGATAATGTTGGAGTCTGGGGCCAACGTCCTGACTTTC | CASSHRIMLESGANVLTF
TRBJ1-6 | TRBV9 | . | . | TGTGCCAGCAGCGTAGGGGGGGCGCGAGGTAATTCACCCCTCCACTTT | CASSVGGARGNSPLHF
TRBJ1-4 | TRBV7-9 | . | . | TGTGCCAGCAGCTTAGATGGTTGGGGAGAAAAACTGTTTTTT | CASSLDGWGEKLFF
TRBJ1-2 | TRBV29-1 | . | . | TGCAGCGTTGAATCTTCTTCGTTGGGCTACACCTTC | CSVESSSLGYTF
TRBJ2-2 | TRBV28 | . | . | TGTGCCAGCAGCCGAATGAACACCGGGGAGCTGTTTTTT | CASSRMNTGELFF
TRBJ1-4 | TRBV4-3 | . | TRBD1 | TGCGCCAGCAGCCAAGATCCGGACAGGGAAAAACTGTTTTTT | CASSQDPDREKLFF
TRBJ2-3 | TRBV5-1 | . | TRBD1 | TGCGCCAGCAGCCTAAGGACAGGGGGCGCTGGGGCTACCGATACGCAGTATTTT | CASSLRTGGAGATDTQYF
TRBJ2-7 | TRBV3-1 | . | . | TGTGCCAGCAGCCAAGGGACGGACGGAGGAGACGAGCAGTACTTC | CASSQGTDGGDEQYF
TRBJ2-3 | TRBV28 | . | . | TGTGCCAGCAGTTTATCCACAGATACGCAGTATTTT | CASSLSTDTQYF
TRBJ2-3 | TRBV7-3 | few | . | TGTGCCAGCAGCTTAACGACGGGGAGCACAGATACGCAGTATTTT | CASSLTTGSTDTQYF
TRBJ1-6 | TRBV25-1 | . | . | TGTGCCAGCAGTGAATATAATATAGTTCTGAATTCACCCCTCCACTTT | CASSEYNIVLNSPLHF
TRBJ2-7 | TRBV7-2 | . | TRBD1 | TGTGCCAGCAGCCCGTATGGACAGGGATGGTCCTACGAGCAGTACTTC | CASSPYGQGWSYEQYF
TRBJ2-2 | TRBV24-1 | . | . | TGTGCCACCAGTGATTTAAGGGCCGGGGAGCTGTTTTTT | CATSDLRAGELFF
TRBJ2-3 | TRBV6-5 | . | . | TGTGCCAGCAGTTACTCGGGGGCGGGGGCCCGTGCTAGCACAGATACGCAGTATTTT | CASSYSGAGARASTDTQYF
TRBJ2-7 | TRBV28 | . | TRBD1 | TGTGCCAGCAGCCAGGACAGGGGTTCTTACGAGCAGTACTTC | CASSQDRGSYEQYF
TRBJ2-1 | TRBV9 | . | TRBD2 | TGTGCCAGCAGCGGCGGGGGGTACAATGAGCAGTTCTTC | CASSGGGYNEQFF
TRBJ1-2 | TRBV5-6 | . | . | TGTGCCAGCAGCTTGGAAGGGACGTCCTATGGCTACACCTTC | CASSLEGTSYGYTF
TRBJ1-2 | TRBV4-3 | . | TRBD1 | TGCGCCAGCAGCCAAGCGGACAGGGGGGACGGTGATGGCTACACCTTC | CASSQADRGDGDGYTF
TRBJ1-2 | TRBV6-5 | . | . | TGTGCCAGCAGTTACCAGGCAGACCACTATGGCTACACCTTC | CASSYQADHYGYTF
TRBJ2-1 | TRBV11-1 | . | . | TGTGCCAGCAGCTCCCGGGACCCCAGGGAACCTTACAATGAGCAGTTCTTC | CASSSRDPREPYNEQFF
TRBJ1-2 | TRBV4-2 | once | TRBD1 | TGTGCCAGCAGCGTTAGACAGGGGGGCTACACCTTC | CASSVRQGGYTF
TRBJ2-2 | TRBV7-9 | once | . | TGTGCCAGCAGCCCTTATGAAGGGTCGAACACCGGGGAGCTGTTTTTT | CASSPYEGSNTGELFF
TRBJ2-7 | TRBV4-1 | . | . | TGCGCCAGCAGCCCCACGGGCGGCACCTACGAGCAGTACTTC | CASSPTGGTYEQYF
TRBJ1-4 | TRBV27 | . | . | TGTGCCAGCAGGACAACAGGCCTGGAGAGGGAAAAACTGTTTTTT | CASRTTGLEREKLFF
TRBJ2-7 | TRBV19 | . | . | TGTGCCAGTAGTATAGCCCCCCTACGGGAGCAGTACTTC | CASSIAPLREQYF
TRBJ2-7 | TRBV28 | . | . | TGTGCCAGCAGTTTATCCCCCTCAGAGGTCTCCTACGAGCAGTACTTC | CASSLSPSEVSYEQYF
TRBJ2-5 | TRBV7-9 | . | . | TGTGCCACAGAACCTCCGGCGGGAACCCGGGAGACCCAGTACTTC | CATEPPAGTRETQYF
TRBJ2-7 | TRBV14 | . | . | TGTGCCAGCAGCCGCCGAGGGGGGTTTGAATGGCAGTACTTC | CASSRRGGFEWQYF
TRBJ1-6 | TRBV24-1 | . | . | TGTGCCACCAGTGATTTGAGGGGGTCACCCCTCCACTTT | CATSDLRGSPLHF
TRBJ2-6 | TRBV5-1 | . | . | TGCGCCAGCACCTTGGAGGGTTCTGGGGCCAACGTCCTGACTTTC | CASTLEGSGANVLTF
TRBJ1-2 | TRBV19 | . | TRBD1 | TGTGCCAGTAGTCAAGTGGATTTTTCTGGGACAGTTGACTTC | CASSQVDFSGTVDF
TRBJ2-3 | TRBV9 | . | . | TGTGCCAGCAGCGCCTTCTGGGGCCGAACAGATACGCAGTATTTT | CASSAFWGRTDTQYF
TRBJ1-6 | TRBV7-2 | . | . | TGTGCCAGCAGCCCACTGGGGATTCGTTCACCCCTCCACTTT | CASSPLGIRSPLHF
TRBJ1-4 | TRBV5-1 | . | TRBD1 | TGCGCCAGCAGCTTAATGGGACAGGGGGCGGAAAAACTGTTTTTT | CASSLMGQGAEKLFF
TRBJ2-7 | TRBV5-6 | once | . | TGTGCCAGCAGCTTTAGCACGATATCCTACGAGCAGTACTTC | CASSFSTISYEQYF
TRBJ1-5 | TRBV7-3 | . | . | TGTGCCAGCAGCCCGGACAGTGGTCAGCCCCAGCATTTT | CASSPDSGQPQHF
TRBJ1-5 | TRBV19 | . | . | TGTGCCAGTAGTATAGCGGAGTACAGTCAGCCCCAGCATTTT | CASSIAEYSQPQHF
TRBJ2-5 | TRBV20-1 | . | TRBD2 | TGCAGTGCTAGAGATGGACCTCCGGGACTAGCGGGGGCGGAGACCCAGTACTTC | CSARDGPPGLAGAETQYF
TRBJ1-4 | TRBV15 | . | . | TGTGCCACCAGCAGAGACGGTTGGCAGGGGAAACTGTTTTTT | CATSRDGWQGKLFF
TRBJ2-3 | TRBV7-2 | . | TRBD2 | TGTGCCAGCAGCTTAGATAGCGGGGGGTTAACAGATACGCAGTATTTT | CASSLDSGGLTDTQYF
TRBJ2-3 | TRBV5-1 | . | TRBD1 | TGCGCCAGCAGCTTGGGATCAGGGGGCAGTGGAGATACGCAGTATTTT | CASSLGSGGSGDTQYF
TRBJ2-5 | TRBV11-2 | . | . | TGTGCCAGCAGCTTAAACGGGGACGAAGAGACCCAGTACTTC | CASSLNGDEETQYF
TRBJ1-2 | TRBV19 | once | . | TGTGCCAGTAGTGTGGACACCACGCCTGTCTATGGCTACACCTTC | CASSVDTTPVYGYTF
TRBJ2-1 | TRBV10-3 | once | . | TGTGCCATCAGTGAGTCGGGGGGACCACTATTATGGGGGTCCTACAATGAGCAGTTCTTC | CAISESGGPLLWGSYNEQFF
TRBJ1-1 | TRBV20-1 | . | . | TGCAGTGCTAGTTACGGGGGTAGGACTGAAGCTTTCTTT | CSASYGGRTEAFF
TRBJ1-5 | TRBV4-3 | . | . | TGCGCCAGCAGCCAAGAAGTACAGGGTAGCAATCAGCCCCAGCATTTT | CASSQEVQGSNQPQHF
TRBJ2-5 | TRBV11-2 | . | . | TGTGCCAGCAGCTTAGATTCAGACCGACGACAGTACTTC | CASSLDSDRRQYF
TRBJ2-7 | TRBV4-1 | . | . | TGCGCCAGCAGCCAAGAGAATGACGTATTCCGGGGATACTACGAGCAGTACTTC | CASSQENDVFRGYYEQYF
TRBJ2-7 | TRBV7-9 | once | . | TGTGCCAGCAGCTTCGCAGAAGGTGAGCAGTACTTC | CASSFAEGEQYF
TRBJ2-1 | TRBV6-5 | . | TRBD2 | TGTGCCAGCAGTTACTCTATTCGACGGGGGGACTTCAATGAGCAGTTCTTC | CASSYSIRRGDFNEQFF
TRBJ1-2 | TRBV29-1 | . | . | TGCAGCGGAATACGGGATGATGGCTACACCTTC | CSGIRDDGYTF
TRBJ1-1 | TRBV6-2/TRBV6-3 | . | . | TGTGCCAGCAGATACGGGACGCGAGGGACTGAAGCTTTCTTT | CASRYGTRGTEAFF
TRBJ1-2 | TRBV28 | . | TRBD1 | TGTGCCAGCAGTCCCCCCATTGGGGTGCAGGGGGGTGCCTATGGCTACACCTTC | CASSPPIGVQGGAYGYTF
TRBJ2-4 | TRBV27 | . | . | TGTGCCAGCAGTTTCGGATCGACCAACATTCAGTACTTC | CASSFGSTNIQYF
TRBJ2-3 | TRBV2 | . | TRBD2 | TGTGCCAGCAGTAACACAGGACTAGCCTTGACCACAGATACGCAGTATTTT | CASSNTGLALTTDTQYF
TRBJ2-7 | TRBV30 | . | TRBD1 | TGTGCCTGGAGTCTTACAACAGGGGCGGGCGAGCAGTACTTC | CAWSLTTGAGEQYF
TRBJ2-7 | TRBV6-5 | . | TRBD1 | TGTGCCAGCAGCAGCGACAGGGACGAGCAGTACTTC | CASSSDRDEQYF
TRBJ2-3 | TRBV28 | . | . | TGTGCCAGCAGTTCCCGTTGGAATACGCAGTATTTT | CASSSRWNTQYF